This entry describes one TCR beta chain. Using its own MiXCR run on the PCR reads, TCRdb lists one record per CDR3 protein. The table has around 11,000 distinct CDR3 sequences, roughly 20% seen once; the top ten hold about 8.9%. The data were taken from a study of immune characterization of retroperitoneal liposarcoma. Trimming cost V 2 bases and J 4 bases; bases outside gene matches: 3. This CDR3 has 15 residues. The germline CDR1 and CDR2 sequences are MNHNY and SVGAGI (reference sequence). Sequenced input: blood. This clonotype was sampled from a female donor with retroperitoneal liposarcoma. The rearrangement uses TRBV6-6 and TRBJ2-4; 9 positions agree with TRBD1. CDR3 bases: TGTGCCAGCAGTTACGGGGGACAGGGAAAAAACATTCAGTACTTC. Its protein is CASSYGGQGKNIQYF.